One sample yielded the 22 T cell receptor beta chains listed below, sequenced in a study of beta chain features in type 1 diabetes. Every bit of the isolated RNA underwent reverse transcription, so sequencing read expressed TCRB transcripts. Assay used: immunoSEQ multiplex PCR; TCRdb lists only in-frame clones, some missing. The profile shows 810,000 or so clones, 15% to 20% of them singletons. Sequencing was carried out using naive CD4+ T cells from blood. The receptors were gathered from a woman aged 18-30 years in good health.

This clone was detected only a few times. The chain employs TRBV6-5 and TRBJ1-2, with 10 bases lining up with TRBD1. The germline gives CDR1 MNHEY, CDR2 SVGAGI. CDR3 length equals 15 residues. V trimming: 0 bases; J trimming: 8 bases; junction bases outside the gene matches: 6. The CDR3 region is CASSYSRTGGGGYTF. For the CDR3, the DNA is TGTGCCAGCAGTTACTCACGGACAGGGGGAGGAGGCTACACCTTC.

This CDR3 is CASSQVGSGELFF. The CDR3 DNA reads TGTGCCAGCAGCCAAGTGGGGTCCGGGGAGCTGTTTTTT. The chain uses TRBV5-4 and TRBJ2-2; no reliable D call. The CDR3 has 13 residues. V was cut by 4 bases and J by 6 bases, with 10 bases left in between. CDR1 and CDR2 (germline): SGHNT, YYREEE (reference sequence). Supplemented by reference TRBV5-4 and TRBJ2-2, the full variable domain reads ETGVTQSPTHLIKTRGQQVTLRCSSQSGHNTVSWYQQALGQGPQFIFQYYREEENGRGNFPPRFSGLQFPNYSSELNVNALELDDSALYLCASSQVGSGELFFGEGSRLTVL.

This clone was seen a few times. This rearrangement joins TRBV28 to TRBJ2-7; 12 bases fit TRBD2. CDR1 is MDHEN, CDR2 SYDVKM, per germline. Trimming at V came to 7 bases and at J to 6 bases, leaving 1 base not matched to a gene. The CDR3 totals 12 residues. The CDR3 bases are TGTGCCAGCAAACTAGCGGGAGGCGAGCAGTACTTC. Translating it yields CASKLAGGEQYF.

The chain combines TRBV7-2 with TRBJ2-2; either TRBD1 or TRBD2 may fit D (6 bases each). This CDR3 spans 15 amino acids. The V end was cut by 3 bases, the J end by 6 bases, with 14 bases between. The germline gives CDR1 SGHTA, CDR2 FQGNSA. CDR3 nucleotide sequence: TGTGCCAGCAGCTTCGGAGGGGGGAATCCCGGGGAGCTGTTTTTT. It is translated as CASSFGGGNPGELFF.

The gene calls are TRBV18 and TRBJ1-4; D perhaps matches TRBD1 (6 bases). V dropped 0 bases and J dropped 7 bases, with 12 bases sitting between them. Germline assignment: CDR1 KGHSH and CDR2 LQKENI. The CDR3 extends over 15 amino acids. For the CDR3, the DNA is TGTGCCAGCTCACCACCGTCGGACAGCGGTGAAAAACTGTTTTTT. As protein: CASSPPSDSGEKLFF.

This clone was counted only a few times. This chain connects TRBV5-1 to TRBJ2-7; D call uncertain. This CDR3 has 14 amino acids. Deletions cut 0 bases from V and 4 bases from J, with 11 bases between. Germline V gene lookup returns CDR1 SGHRS and CDR2 YFSETQ. CDR3 in amino acids: CASSLGARPYEQYF. The CDR3 DNA reads as TGCGCCAGCAGCTTGGGAGCCAGGCCTTACGAGCAGTACTTC.

The chain has TRBV7-2 and TRBJ1-4; 7 nucleotides agree with TRBD1. Germline V gives CDR1 SGHTA, CDR2 FQGNSA. Losses at the gene ends were 4 bases for V and 0 bases for J; bases not matched to a gene: 2. The CDR3 is made up of 15 amino acids. This chain's CDR3 is CASSSTGTTNEKLFF. The CDR3 DNA sequence: TGTGCCAGCAGCTCGACAGGGACAACTAATGAAAAACTGTTTTTT.

The chain uses TRBV5-1 and TRBJ2-3; maybe TRBD2 (5 bases). Germline V gene lookup returns CDR1 SGHRS and CDR2 YFSETQ. The CDR3 spans 17 residues. V lost 0 bases to trimming and J lost 0 bases, with 14 bases between them. Written as DNA, the CDR3 is TGCGCCAGCAGCTTGGGCTTTAGCGATGCTAGCACAGATACGCAGTATTTT. Amino acid sequence: CASSLGFSDASTDTQYF.

This clone was seen more than once but under ten times. The chain has TRBV29-1 and TRBJ2-3; no clear D. V lost 0 bases, J lost 0 bases, and 7 bases lay in between. Germline V gene sequence: CDR1 SQVTM, CDR2 ANQGSEA. The length of the CDR3 is 14 residues. CDR3 sequence: CSVEEAASTDTQYF. Here the CDR3 DNA reads TGCAGCGTTGAAGAGGCAGCTAGCACAGATACGCAGTATTTT.

The chain recombines TRBV5-5 with TRBJ1-1; D remains ambiguous. V was pared by 3 bases and J by 5 bases, with 8 bases between. This CDR3 is built from 12 residues. CDR1 is SGHKS, CDR2 YYEKEE, per germline (reference sequence). CDR3 coding DNA: TGTGCCAGCAGCTCGGGTGTTACTGAAGCTTTCTTT. It specifies CASSSGVTEAFF.

This clone appeared a few times. The chain uses TRBV18 and TRBJ1-1, with D maybe TRBD1 (5 bases). The V end lost 2 bases, the J end lost 1 base, and 11 bases lay between the germline ends. The germline V gene has CDR1 KGHSH and CDR2 LQKENI. This CDR3 spans 15 amino acids. This CDR3 is CASSPSDSSNTEAFF. The DNA of the CDR3 is TGTGCCAGCTCACCAAGTGACAGCTCGAACACTGAAGCTTTCTTT.

V and J are TRBV25-1 and TRBJ1-6; D is unresolved. Germline V gene lookup returns CDR1 MGHDK and CDR2 SYGVNS. Trimming shortened V by 6 bases and J by 5 bases, and 8 bases separated the two germline ends. CDR3 length: 13 residues. In DNA, the CDR3 is TGTGCCAGCAGGTGGGAGGATAATTCACCCCTCCACTTT. This translates into CASRWEDNSPLHF.

This clone was counted a few times. The chain combines TRBV7-2 with TRBJ2-3; 8 positions agree with TRBD2. The CDR3 has 14 amino acids. With V trimmed by 7 bases and J by 5 bases, 8 bases remained unmatched. Germline V gene sequence: CDR1 SGHTA, CDR2 FQGNSA. This chain's CDR3 is CASTLAGLEDTQYF. CDR3 in DNA: TGTGCCAGCACATTAGCGGGATTGGAAGATACGCAGTATTTT.

This chain joins TRBV7-2 and TRBJ1-1, with 9 bases identical to TRBD1. Germline loops: CDR1 SGHTA, CDR2 FQGNSA. Germline trimming cut 0 bases from V and 7 bases from J; bases unmatched to any gene: 9. The CDR3 runs to 16 residues. The DNA of the CDR3 is TGTGCCAGCAGCTTAGCTGGGACAGGGCGCGTTCTTGAAGCTTTCTTT. Its protein product is CASSLAGTGRVLEAFF. The full variable domain, in which reference TRBV7-2 and TRBJ1-1 provide the parts outside the CDR3, is GAGVSQSPSNKVTEKGKDVELRCDPISGHTALYWYRQSLGQGLEFLIYFQGNSAPDKSGLPSDRFSAERTGGSVSTLTIQRTQQEDSAVYLCASSLAGTGRVLEAFFGQGTRLTVV.

The J gene is TRBJ1-2, the V gene TRBV28; 8 bases line up with TRBD1. The CDR3 extends over 14 amino acids. CDR1 is MDHEN and CDR2 is SYDVKM in the germline V gene. J lost 4 bases, V lost 5 bases, and 6 bases had no gene match. The CDR3 sequence: CASSQGDRFYGYTF. Here the CDR3 DNA reads TGTGCCAGCAGTCAGGGGGACAGGTTCTATGGCTACACCTTC.

This chain links TRBV15 with TRBJ2-3, with unresolved D. The CDR3 runs to 13 residues. In germline, CDR1 is LNHNV, CDR2 YYDKDF (reference sequence). V was cut by 1 base and J by 3 bases, with 5 bases left in between. The CDR3 nucleotides read TGTGCCACCAGCAGAGTTTGGACAGATACGCAGTATTTT. It codes for CATSRVWTDTQYF.

In its sample, this clone was seen a few times. Within the sample, other DNA sequences also encode this same CDR3. The chain combines TRBV15 with TRBJ2-3; D is unresolved. V lost 1 base to trimming and J lost 2 bases, with 1 base between them. This CDR3 has 12 amino acids. From germline, CDR1 is LNHNV and CDR2 YYDKDF (reference sequence). DNA of the CDR3: TGTGCCACCAGCAGAGTCACAGATACGCAGTATTTT. Its translation is CATSRVTDTQYF.

The chain uses TRBV11-1 and TRBJ2-7; maybe TRBD1 (5 bases). The ends were cut back, 4 bases at V and 2 bases at J, with 15 bases in the middle. Germline CDR1 and CDR2: SGHAT and FQDESV (reference sequence). The CDR3 is made up of 15 amino acids. The CDR3 reads CASSSRQSGAYEQYF. As DNA, the CDR3 is TGTGCCAGCAGCTCACGACAGAGTGGGGCCTACGAGCAGTACTTC.

This clone appeared a few times. The J gene is TRBJ2-7, the V gene TRBV2; no clear D. Trimming shortened V by 5 bases and J by 3 bases, and 8 bases separated the two germline ends. This CDR3 contains 12 residues. Germline V gives CDR1 SNHLY, CDR2 FYNNEI. In DNA form, the CDR3 reads TGTGCCAGCAGTCCGGACCTCTACGAGCAGTACTTC. This encodes CASSPDLYEQYF.

The chain carries TRBV5-6 and TRBJ2-2; tentative D call: TRBD2 (6 bases). In germline, CDR1 is SGHDT, CDR2 YYEEEE. Deletions cut 7 bases from V and 4 bases from J, with 14 bases between. This CDR3 has 14 residues. The CDR3 sequence: CASRGKGLTGELFF. The CDR3 DNA sequence: TGTGCCAGCCGGGGCAAGGGACTCACCGGGGAGCTGTTTTTT.

The V gene is TRBV7-8, the J gene TRBJ1-1; 7 bases line up with TRBD1. The CDR3 loop spans 16 amino acids. J lost 0 bases, V lost 10 bases, and 14 bases had no gene match. Germline V gene lookup returns CDR1 SGHVS and CDR2 FQNEAQ. The CDR3 loop reads CATKGDRGAVNTEAFF. In nucleotides, the CDR3 is TGTGCCACCAAAGGGGACAGAGGGGCGGTGAACACTGAAGCTTTCTTT. Using reference TRBV7-8 and TRBJ1-1 for the parts outside the CDR3, the full variable domain is GAGVSQSPRYKVAKRGQDVALRCDPISGHVSLFWYQQALGQGPEFLTYFQNEAQLDKSGLPSDRFFAERPEGSVSTLKIQRTQQEDSAVYLCATKGDRGAVNTEAFFGQGTRLTVV.

This clone was counted a few times. This chain links TRBV5-6 with TRBJ2-1; 10 bases fit TRBD2. Germline loops: CDR1 SGHDT, CDR2 YYEEEE. CDR3 length: 17 residues. V lost 3 bases and J lost 9; bases outside the gene matches: 15. The CDR3 DNA follows: TGTGCCAGCAGCTCTACTATCTCTAGCGGGAGTCCTCGTGAGCAGTTCTTC. This encodes CASSSTISSGSPREQFF.